The rows below give T cell receptor beta chains drawn from one sample of a study of beta chain features in type 1 diabetes. Clones were read by immunoSEQ multiplex PCR, and TCRdb kept only the in-frame ones, dropping some. The data show some 110,000 clones, roughly 17% seen once. Sequencing used central memory CD4+ T cells from blood. The source of these receptors is a man aged 25-45 years with type 1 diabetes. CDR3s include the opening cysteine and the closing phenylalanine or tryptophan. D genes are given only for firm matches. Clone size, where shown, is once, few, many, or a class for clones that have expanded.

TRBV7-2	.	.	TRBJ1-1	12	TGTGCCAGCAGCTTAGAGAACACTGAAGCTTTCTTT	CASSLENTEAFF
TRBV30	.	.	TRBJ1-5	13	TGTGCCTGGAGTGTGGATAGCAATCAGCCCCAGCATTTT	CAWSVDSNQPQHF
TRBV29-1	.	.	TRBJ1-5	13	TGCAGCGTTCTCAGCCACCCTAATCAGCCCCAGCATTTT	CSVLSHPNQPQHF
TRBV11-2	.	.	TRBJ2-1	12	TGTGCCAGCAGCTTAGGAACAAATGAGCAGTTCTTC	CASSLGTNEQFF
TRBV11-2	many	.	TRBJ2-1	16	TGTGCCAGCAGCCCTACAGTGATGAGCTCCTACAATGAGCAGTTCTTC	CASSPTVMSSYNEQFF
TRBV28	few	TRBD2	TRBJ2-5	15	TGTGCCAGCAGTTTATTGGCTAGCGGGGGAGGGGCCCAGTACTTC	CASSLLASGGGAQYF
TRBV7-8	few	TRBD2	TRBJ2-7	15	TGTGCCAGCAGCACGAGACTAGCGGGCTCCTACGAGCAGTACTTC	CASSTRLAGSYEQYF
TRBV18	few	.	TRBJ2-5	13	TGTGCCAGCTCACCGGACGGGCAAGAGACCCAGTACTTC	CASSPDGQETQYF
TRBV15	.	.	TRBJ1-4	12	TGTGCCACCAGCAGCTTAAATGAAAAACTGTTTTTT	CATSSLNEKLFF
TRBV4-3	.	TRBD2	TRBJ2-2	16	TGCGCCAGCAGCCCCTCCCCTCTAGCGGGGGGGGAGGAGCTGTTTTTT	CASSPSPLAGGEELFF
TRBV7-9	.	TRBD1	TRBJ1-4	12	TGTGCCAGCAGCTCACTCGGACCGGGACAGGGGTTT	CASSSLGPGQGF
TRBV7-2	once	.	TRBJ2-2	15	TGTGCCAGCAGCAGTCAGACAGGGAACACCGGGGAGCTGTTTTTT	CASSSQTGNTGELFF
TRBV7-2	few	.	TRBJ1-1	13	TGTGCCAGCAGCTTCGGAGCTAACACTGAAGCTTTCTTT	CASSFGANTEAFF
TRBV25-1	few	.	TRBJ2-1	15	TGTGCCAGCAGTGAATACCGGGGGGCATACAATGAGCAGTTCTTC	CASSEYRGAYNEQFF
TRBV16	few	TRBD1	TRBJ1-2	15	TGTGCCAGCAGCCAACAGACAGGGGGGAATTCGGGCTACACCTTC	CASSQQTGGNSGYTF
TRBV19	few	.	TRBJ2-1	13	TGTGCCAGTAGTAGGCTTCGGGGAACTGAGCAGTTCTTC	CASSRLRGTEQFF
TRBV5-1	many	TRBD2	TRBJ2-7	16	TGCGCCAGCAGCTTGGCGTCCGGGGGGATCGCCTACGAGCAGTACTTC	CASSLASGGIAYEQYF
TRBV9	.	.	TRBJ2-3	14	TGTGCCAGCAGCGTAATAGGCAGCACAGATACGCAGTATTTT	CASSVIGSTDTQYF
TRBV7-6	few	.	TRBJ2-3	17	TGTGCCAGCATGAGACGAGCTGGGACCTTGAGCACAGATACGCAGTATTTT	CASMRRAGTLSTDTQYF
TRBV7-2	.	TRBD1	TRBJ2-2	15	TGTGCCAGCAGCTTGGGACAGGGATTGTTCGGGGAGCTGTTTTTT	CASSLGQGLFGELFF
TRBV7-2	.	.	TRBJ2-5	15	TGTGCCAGCAGCTTATTTCGGGGCAGGCCTGGGGCCCAGTACTTC	CASSLFRGRPGAQYF